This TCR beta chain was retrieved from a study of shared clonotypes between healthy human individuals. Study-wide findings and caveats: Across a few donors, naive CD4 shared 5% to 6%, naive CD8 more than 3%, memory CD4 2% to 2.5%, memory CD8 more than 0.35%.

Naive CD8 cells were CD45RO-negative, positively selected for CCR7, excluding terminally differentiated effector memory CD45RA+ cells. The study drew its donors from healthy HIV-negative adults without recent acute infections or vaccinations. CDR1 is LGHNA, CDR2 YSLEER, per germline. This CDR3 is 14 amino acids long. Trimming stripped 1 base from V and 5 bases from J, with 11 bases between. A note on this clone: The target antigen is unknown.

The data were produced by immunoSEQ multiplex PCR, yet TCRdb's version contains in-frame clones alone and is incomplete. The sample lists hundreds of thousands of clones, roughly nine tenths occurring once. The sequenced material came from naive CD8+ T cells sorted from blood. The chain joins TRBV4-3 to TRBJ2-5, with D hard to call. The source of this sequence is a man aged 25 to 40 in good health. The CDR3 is CASSQGTDGETQYF. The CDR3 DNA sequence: TGCGCCAGCAGCCAAGGAACTGACGGGGAGACCCAGTACTTC.